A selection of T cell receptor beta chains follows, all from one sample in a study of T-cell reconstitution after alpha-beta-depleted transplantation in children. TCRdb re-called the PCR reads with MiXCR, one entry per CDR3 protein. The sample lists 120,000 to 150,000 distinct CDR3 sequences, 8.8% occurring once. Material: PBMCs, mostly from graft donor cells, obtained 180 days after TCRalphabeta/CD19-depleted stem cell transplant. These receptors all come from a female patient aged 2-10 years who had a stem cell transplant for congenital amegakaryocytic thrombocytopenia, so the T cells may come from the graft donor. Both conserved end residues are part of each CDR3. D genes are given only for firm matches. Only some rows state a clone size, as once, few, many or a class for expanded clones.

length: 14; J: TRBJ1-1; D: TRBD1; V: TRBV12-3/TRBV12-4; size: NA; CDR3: CASSFRGTVTEAFF; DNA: TGTGCCAGCAGTTTCAGGGGGACGGTCACTGAAGCTTTCTTT
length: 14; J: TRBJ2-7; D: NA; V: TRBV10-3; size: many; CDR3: CAITPGGGTYEQYF; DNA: TGTGCCATCACCCCGGGAGGGGGCACGTACGAGCAGTACTTC
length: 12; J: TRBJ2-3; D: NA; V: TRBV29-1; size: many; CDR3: CSVAPGSDTQYF; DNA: TGCAGCGTGGCCCCAGGGTCAGATACGCAGTATTTT
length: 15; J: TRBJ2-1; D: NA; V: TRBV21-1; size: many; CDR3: CASSKVGWRRDEQFF; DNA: TGTGCCAGCAGCAAAGTCGGATGGCGGCGGGATGAGCAGTTCTTC
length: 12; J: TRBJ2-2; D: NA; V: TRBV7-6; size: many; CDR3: CASSPRAGELFF; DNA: TGTGCCAGCAGCCCCAGGGCCGGGGAGCTGTTTTTT
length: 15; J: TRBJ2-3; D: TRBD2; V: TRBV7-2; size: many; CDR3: CASRSTSGRSDTQYF; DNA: TGTGCCAGCAGGTCGACTAGCGGGAGATCAGATACGCAGTATTTT
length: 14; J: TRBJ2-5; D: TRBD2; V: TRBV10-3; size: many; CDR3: CATATSGEKETQYF; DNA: TGTGCCACCGCGACTAGCGGGGAAAAAGAGACCCAGTACTTC
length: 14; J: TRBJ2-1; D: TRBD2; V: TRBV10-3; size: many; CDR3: CAISSGSSYNEQFF; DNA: TGTGCCATCAGCAGCGGGAGCTCCTACAATGAGCAGTTCTTC
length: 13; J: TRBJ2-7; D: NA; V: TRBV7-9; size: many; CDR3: CASIQTGSYEQYF; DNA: TGTGCCAGCATACAAACAGGGAGTTACGAGCAGTACTTC
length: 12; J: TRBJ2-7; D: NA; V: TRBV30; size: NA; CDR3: CAWKRGSYEQYF; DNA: TGTGCCTGGAAAAGGGGCAGCTACGAGCAGTACTTC
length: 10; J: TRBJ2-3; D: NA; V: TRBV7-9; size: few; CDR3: CASGGDTQYF; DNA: TGTGCCAGCGGGGGAGATACGCAGTATTTT
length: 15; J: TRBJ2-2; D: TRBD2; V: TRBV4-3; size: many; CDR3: CASSQGLAATGELFF; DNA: TGCGCCAGCAGCCAAGGCCTAGCGGCTACCGGGGAGCTGTTTTTT
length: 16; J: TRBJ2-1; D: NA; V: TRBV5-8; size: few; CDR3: CASSLEGTHSYNEQFF; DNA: TGTGCCAGCAGCTTGGAAGGGACACACTCCTACAATGAGCAGTTCTTC
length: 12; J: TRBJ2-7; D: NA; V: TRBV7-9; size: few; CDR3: CASSPRGHEQYF; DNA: TGTGCCAGCAGCCCACGGGGGCACGAGCAGTACTTC
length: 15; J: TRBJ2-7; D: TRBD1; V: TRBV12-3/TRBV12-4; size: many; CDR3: CASSLPQGATYEQYF; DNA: TGTGCCAGCAGTTTACCCCAGGGGGCGACCTACGAGCAGTACTTC
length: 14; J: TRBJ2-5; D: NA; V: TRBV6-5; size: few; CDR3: CASSYDLVQETHYF; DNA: TGTGCCAGCAGTTACGATCTGGTCCAAGAGACCCATTACTTC
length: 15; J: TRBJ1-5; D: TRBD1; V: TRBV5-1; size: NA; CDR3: CASRRTGDSNQPQHF; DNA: TGCGCCAGCCGTCGGACAGGAGACAGCAATCAGCCCCAGCATTTT
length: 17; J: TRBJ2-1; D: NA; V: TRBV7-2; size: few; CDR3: CASSLAILIPLNNEQFF; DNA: TGTGCCAGCAGCTTAGCGATCCTCATTCCTCTGAACAATGAGCAGTTCTTC
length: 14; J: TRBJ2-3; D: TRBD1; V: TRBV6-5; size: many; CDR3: CASRGRDRDTTQYF; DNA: TGTGCCAGCAGAGGGCGGGACAGGGATACTACGCAGTATTTT
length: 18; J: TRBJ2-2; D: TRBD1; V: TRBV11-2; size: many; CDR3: CASSLGGTGDARGGELFF; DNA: TGTGCCAGCAGCTTAGGTGGGACAGGGGACGCTCGTGGCGGGGAGCTGTTTTTT
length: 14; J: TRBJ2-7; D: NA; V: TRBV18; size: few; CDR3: CASSPSGRVYEQYF; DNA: TGTGCCAGCTCACCATCGGGGCGAGTCTACGAGCAGTACTTC
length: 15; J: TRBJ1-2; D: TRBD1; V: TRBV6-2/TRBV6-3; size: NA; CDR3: CASSSGQGAMNGYTF; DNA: TGTGCCAGCAGTTCGGGACAGGGGGCGATGAATGGCTACACCTTC
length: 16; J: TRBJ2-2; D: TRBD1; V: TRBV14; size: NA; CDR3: CASSHWSAGGTGELFF; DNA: TGTGCCAGCAGCCATTGGTCAGCAGGGGGCACCGGGGAGCTGTTTTTT
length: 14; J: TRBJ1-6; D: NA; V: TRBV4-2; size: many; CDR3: CASSQGRSTSPLHF; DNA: TGTGCCAGCAGCCAAGGCAGGTCCACTTCACCCCTCCACTTT
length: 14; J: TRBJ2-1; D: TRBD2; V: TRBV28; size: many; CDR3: CASSLLAGWDEQFF; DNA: TGTGCCAGCAGTTTACTAGCGGGCTGGGATGAGCAGTTCTTC
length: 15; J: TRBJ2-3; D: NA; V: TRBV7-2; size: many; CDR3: CASSLVASGSDTQYF; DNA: TGTGCCAGCAGCTTAGTGGCCAGTGGGTCAGATACGCAGTATTTT
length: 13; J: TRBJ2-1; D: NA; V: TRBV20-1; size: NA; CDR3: CSASKSGYNEQFF; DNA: TGCAGTGCTAGCAAAAGCGGCTACAATGAGCAGTTCTTC
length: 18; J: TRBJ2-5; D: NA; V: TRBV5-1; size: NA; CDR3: CASSPDRHFPASAETQYF; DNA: TGCGCCAGCAGCCCGGATAGACACTTTCCGGCAAGTGCGGAGACCCAGTACTTC
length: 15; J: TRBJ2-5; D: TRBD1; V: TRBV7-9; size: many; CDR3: CASSRSTGDQETQYF; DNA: TGTGCCAGCAGCCGATCGACAGGGGATCAAGAGACCCAGTACTTC
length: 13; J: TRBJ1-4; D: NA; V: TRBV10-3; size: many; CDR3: CAISGQRNEKLFF; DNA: TGTGCCATCAGTGGACAAAGAAATGAAAAACTGTTTTTT
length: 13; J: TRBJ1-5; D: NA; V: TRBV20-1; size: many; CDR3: CSARGLLTQPQHF; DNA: TGCAGTGCTAGGGGACTATTGACGCAGCCCCAGCATTTT
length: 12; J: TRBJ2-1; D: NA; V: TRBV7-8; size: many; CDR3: CASGQAAAEQFF; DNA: TGTGCCAGCGGCCAAGCGGCGGCTGAGCAGTTCTTC
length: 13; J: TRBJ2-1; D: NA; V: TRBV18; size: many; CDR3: CASSPAGYNEQFF; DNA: TGTGCCAGCTCACCAGCAGGCTACAATGAGCAGTTCTTC
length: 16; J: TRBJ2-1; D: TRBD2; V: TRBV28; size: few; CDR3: CASSLSPSGSTGAGFF; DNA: TGTGCCAGCAGTTTATCCCCTAGCGGGAGCACAGGGGCAGGGTTCTTC